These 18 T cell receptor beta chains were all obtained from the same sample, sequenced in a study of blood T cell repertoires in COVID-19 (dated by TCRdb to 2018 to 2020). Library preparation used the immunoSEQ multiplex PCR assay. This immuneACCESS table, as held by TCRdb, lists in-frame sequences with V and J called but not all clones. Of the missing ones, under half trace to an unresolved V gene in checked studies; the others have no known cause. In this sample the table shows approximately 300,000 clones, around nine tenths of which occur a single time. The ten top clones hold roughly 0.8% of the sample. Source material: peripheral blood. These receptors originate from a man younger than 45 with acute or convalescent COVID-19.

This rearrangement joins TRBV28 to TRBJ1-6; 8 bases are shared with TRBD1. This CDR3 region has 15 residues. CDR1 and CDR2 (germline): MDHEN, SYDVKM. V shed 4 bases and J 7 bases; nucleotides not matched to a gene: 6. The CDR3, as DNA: TGTGCCAGCAGTTCCCGGACAGGGTTGAATTCACCCCTCCACTTT. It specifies CASSSRTGLNSPLHF.

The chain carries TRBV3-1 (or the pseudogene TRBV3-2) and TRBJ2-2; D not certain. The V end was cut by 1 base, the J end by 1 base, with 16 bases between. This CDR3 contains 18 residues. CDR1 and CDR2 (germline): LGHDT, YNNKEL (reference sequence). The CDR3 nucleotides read TGTGCCAGCAGCCAAGTTCTAGGTTCGTACGGGAACACCGGGGAGCTGTTTTTT. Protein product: CASSQVLGSYGNTGELFF.

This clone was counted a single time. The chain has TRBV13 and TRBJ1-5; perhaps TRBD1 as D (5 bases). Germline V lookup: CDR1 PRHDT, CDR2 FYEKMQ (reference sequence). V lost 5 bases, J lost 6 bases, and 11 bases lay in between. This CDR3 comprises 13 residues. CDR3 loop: CASSGGRGQPQHF. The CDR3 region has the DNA TGTGCCAGCAGCGGGGGGAGAGGTCAGCCCCAGCATTTT.

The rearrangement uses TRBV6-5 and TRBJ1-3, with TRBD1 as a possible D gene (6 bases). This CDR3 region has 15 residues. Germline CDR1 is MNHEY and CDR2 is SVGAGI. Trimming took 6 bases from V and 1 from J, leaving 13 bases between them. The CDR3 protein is CASRPDRRSGNTIYF. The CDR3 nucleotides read TGTGCCAGCAGGCCCGACAGGCGGTCTGGAAACACCATATATTTT.

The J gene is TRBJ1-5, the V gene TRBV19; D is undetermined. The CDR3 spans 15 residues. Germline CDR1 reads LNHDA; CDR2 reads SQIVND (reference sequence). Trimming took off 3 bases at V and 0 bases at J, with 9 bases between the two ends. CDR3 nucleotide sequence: TGTGCCAGTAGTATGAGACACCATAGCAATCAGCCCCAGCATTTT. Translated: CASSMRHHSNQPQHF.

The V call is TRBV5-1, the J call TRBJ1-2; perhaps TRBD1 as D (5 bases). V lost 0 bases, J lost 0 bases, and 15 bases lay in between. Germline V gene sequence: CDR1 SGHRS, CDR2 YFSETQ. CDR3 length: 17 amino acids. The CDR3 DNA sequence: TGCGCCAGCAGCTTGGGGTCTTCAGGGCAAGCTAACTATGGCTACACCTTC. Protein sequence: CASSLGSSGQANYGYTF.

CDR3 DNA sequence: TGTGCCAGCAGCCTCGGTCTGGCGGGTCAGATTTACGAGCAGTACTTC. As protein: CASSLGLAGQIYEQYF. V gene TRBV28 combines with J gene TRBJ2-7, with D possibly TRBD2 on 5 matching bases. The CDR3 extends over 16 amino acids. The V gene lost 6 bases and the J gene lost 4 bases, with 22 bases spanning the gap. The germline V gene encodes CDR1 MDHEN and CDR2 SYDVKM.

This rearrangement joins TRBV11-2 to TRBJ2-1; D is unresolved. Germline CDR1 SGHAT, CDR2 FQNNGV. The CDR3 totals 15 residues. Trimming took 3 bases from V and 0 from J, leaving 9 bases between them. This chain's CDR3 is CASSFRVDSYNEQFF. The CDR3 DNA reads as TGTGCCAGCAGCTTTCGTGTAGACTCCTACAATGAGCAGTTCTTC.

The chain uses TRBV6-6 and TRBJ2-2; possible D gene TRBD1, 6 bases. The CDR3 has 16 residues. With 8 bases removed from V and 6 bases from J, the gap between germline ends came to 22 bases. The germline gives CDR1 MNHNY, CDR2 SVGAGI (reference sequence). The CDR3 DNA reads TGTGCCAGCTCAACAGGGATTGTGGGTGTAGCCGGGGAGCTGTTTTTT. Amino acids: CASSTGIVGVAGELFF.

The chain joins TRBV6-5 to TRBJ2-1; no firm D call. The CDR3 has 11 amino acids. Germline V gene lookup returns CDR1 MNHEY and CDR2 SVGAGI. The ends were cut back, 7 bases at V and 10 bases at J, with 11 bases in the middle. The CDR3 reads CASTALREQFF. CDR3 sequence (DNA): TGTGCCAGCACCGCACTAAGGGAGCAGTTCTTC.

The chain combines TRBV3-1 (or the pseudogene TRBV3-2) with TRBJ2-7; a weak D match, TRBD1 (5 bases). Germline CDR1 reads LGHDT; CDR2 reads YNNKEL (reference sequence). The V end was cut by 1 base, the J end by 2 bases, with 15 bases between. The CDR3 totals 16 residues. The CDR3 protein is CASSQGGAGKTYEQYF. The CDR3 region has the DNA TGTGCCAGCAGCCAAGGGGGCGCAGGCAAGACCTACGAGCAGTACTTC.

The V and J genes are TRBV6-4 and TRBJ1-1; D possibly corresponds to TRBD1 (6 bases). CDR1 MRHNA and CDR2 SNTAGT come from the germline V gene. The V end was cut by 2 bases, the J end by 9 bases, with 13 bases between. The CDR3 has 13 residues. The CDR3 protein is CASSDMPRGKAFF. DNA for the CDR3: TGTGCCAGCAGTGACATGCCCAGGGGCAAAGCTTTCTTT.

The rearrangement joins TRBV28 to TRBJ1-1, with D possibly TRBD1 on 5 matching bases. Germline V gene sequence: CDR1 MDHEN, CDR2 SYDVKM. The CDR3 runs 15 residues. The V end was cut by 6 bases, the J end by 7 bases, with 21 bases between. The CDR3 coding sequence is TGTGCCAGCAGCGACAGAACGTTAGGGGATGTTGAAGCTTTCTTT. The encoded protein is CASSDRTLGDVEAFF.

CDR3 in DNA: TGTGCCAGCAGACCTGCGGGGTGGACTGAAGCTTTCTTT. The encoded protein is CASRPAGWTEAFF. The chain carries TRBV6-5 and TRBJ1-1; the D is unclear. Per germline, CDR1 MNHEY and CDR2 SVGAGI. V was pared by 6 bases and J by 5 bases, with 13 bases between. CDR3 length: 13 residues.

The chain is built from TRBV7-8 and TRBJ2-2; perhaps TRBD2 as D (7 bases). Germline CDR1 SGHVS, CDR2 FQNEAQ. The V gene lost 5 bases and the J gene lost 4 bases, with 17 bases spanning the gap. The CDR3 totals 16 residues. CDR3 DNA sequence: TGTGCCAGCAGCCCCGAGGGGGGGCAAGTCACCGGGGAGCTGTTTTTT. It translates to CASSPEGGQVTGELFF. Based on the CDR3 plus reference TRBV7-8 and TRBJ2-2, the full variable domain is GAGVSQSPRYKVAKRGQDVALRCDPISGHVSLFWYQQALGQGPEFLTYFQNEAQLDKSGLPSDRFFAERPEGSVSTLKIQRTQQEDSAVYLCASSPEGGQVTGELFFGEGSRLTVL.

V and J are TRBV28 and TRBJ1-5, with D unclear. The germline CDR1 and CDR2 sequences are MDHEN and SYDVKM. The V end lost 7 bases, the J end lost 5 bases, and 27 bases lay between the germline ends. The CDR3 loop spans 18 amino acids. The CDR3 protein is CASTHSLGAGANDQPQHF. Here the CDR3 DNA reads TGTGCCAGCACCCACTCTCTGGGCGCGGGCGCTAATGATCAGCCCCAGCATTTT.

DNA of the CDR3: TGTGCCAGCTCACCAGCGGGACCGCAGTTCTTC. As protein: CASSPAGPQFF. The chain joins TRBV18 to TRBJ2-1; TRBD2 might be the D (6 bases). This CDR3 has 11 amino acids. Trimming took off 2 bases at V and 12 bases at J, with 8 bases between the two ends. Germline CDR1 and CDR2: KGHSH and LQKENI.

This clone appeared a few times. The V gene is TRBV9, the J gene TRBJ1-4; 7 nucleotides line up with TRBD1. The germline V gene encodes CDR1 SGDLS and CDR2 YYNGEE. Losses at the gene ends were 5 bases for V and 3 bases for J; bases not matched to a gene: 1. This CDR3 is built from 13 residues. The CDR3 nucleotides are TGTGCCAGCAGTAGGGGGCCTAATGAAAAACTGTTTTTT. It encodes CASSRGPNEKLFF. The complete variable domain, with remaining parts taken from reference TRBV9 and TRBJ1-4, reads DSGVTQTPKHLITATGQRVTLRCSPRSGDLSVYWYQQSLDQGLQFLIQYYNGEERAKGNILERFSAQQFPDLHSELNLSSLELGDSALYFCASSRGPNEKLFFGSGTQLSVL.